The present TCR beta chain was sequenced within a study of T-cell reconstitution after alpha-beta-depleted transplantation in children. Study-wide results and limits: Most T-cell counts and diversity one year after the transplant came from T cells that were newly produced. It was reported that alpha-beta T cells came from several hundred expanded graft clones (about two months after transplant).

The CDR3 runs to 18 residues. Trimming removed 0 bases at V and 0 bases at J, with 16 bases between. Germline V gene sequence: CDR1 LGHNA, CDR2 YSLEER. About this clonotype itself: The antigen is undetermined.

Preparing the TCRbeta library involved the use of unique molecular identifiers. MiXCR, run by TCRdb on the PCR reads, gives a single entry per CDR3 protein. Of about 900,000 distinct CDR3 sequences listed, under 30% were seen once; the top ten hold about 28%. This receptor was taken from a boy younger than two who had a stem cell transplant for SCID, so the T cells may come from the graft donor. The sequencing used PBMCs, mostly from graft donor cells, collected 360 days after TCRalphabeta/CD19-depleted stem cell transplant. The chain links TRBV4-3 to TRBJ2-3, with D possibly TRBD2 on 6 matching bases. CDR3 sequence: CASSQDRENNPSTDTQYF. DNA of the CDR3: TGCGCCAGCAGCCAAGATCGGGAGAACAACCCTAGCACAGATACGCAGTATTTT.